The T cell receptor (beta chain) under discussion was sequenced for a study of human T cells and chemical hapten exposure. Trimming removed 3 bases from V and 3 bases from J, with 10 bases in between. This CDR3 region has 14 residues. MiXCR, run by TCRdb on the RACE reads, gives a single entry per CDR3 protein. The sample holds some 51,000 distinct CDR3 sequences, roughly 9.9% seen once. As to time point: pre-sensitization, week 0. Treatment: therapeutic diphenylcyclopropenone sensitization with weekly scalp DPC. This clonotype was seen ten or more times. The chain employs TRBV12-3 or TRBV12-4 and TRBJ2-3; D ambiguous. The input for sequencing was whole blood, taken in connection with sensitization to the hapten diphenylcyclopropenone (DPC). This receptor was obtained from a woman between 40 and 50 years old with alopecia areata. Some clones in this sample may be carry-over from other donors' samples. The CDR3 reads CASSFSGVTDTQYF. In nucleotides, the CDR3 is TGTGCCAGCAGTTTTAGTGGGGTTACAGATACGCAGTATTTT.